The 6 T cell receptor beta chains presented below share a single source sample, sequenced in a study of blood T cell repertoires in COVID-19. The method was immunoSEQ multiplex PCR; TCRdb's version includes in-frame clones alone and lacks a portion of them. Here the sample spans 23,000 or so clones, roughly 84% being singletons. Sequenced: peripheral blood. These receptors were taken from a man aged 35 to 55 with acute or convalescent COVID-19.

V and J are TRBV19 and TRBJ1-6, with 7 bases fitting TRBD1. The junction had 14 bases not matched to a gene; V was cut back by 8 bases and J by 7 bases. The germline gives CDR1 LNHDA, CDR2 SQIVND (reference sequence). This CDR3 comprises 16 residues. Here the CDR3 reads CASRGLAGQTNSPLHF. CDR3 DNA sequence: TGTGCCAGTCGAGGATTAGCGGGACAGACGAATTCACCCCTCCACTTT.

This chain joins TRBV6-4 and TRBJ1-1, with a possible D match to TRBD1 (6 bases). V was clipped by 4 bases and J by 5 bases, with 14 bases between them. The length of the CDR3 is 14 residues. The germline V gene encodes CDR1 MRHNA and CDR2 SNTAGT. CDR3 sequence (DNA): TGTGCCAGCAGTGTTTATAGGGGGAGTACTGAAGCTTTCTTT. Translated: CASSVYRGSTEAFF.

V and J are TRBV6-5 and TRBJ2-3; TRBD2 is a possible D gene (6 bases). Germline-derived CDR1 and CDR2 are MNHEY and SVGAGI. V lost 7 bases and J 4 bases, leaving 12 bases between the germline ends. The CDR3 sequence is 13 residues long. CDR3 nucleotides: TGTGCCAGCACCCCGGGGGTTGCAGATACGCAGTATTTT. Translation gives CASTPGVADTQYF.

This chain connects TRBV6-4 to TRBJ2-1; TRBD1 agrees at 12 bases. The trim removed 3 bases at V and 5 bases at J, leaving 8 bases unmatched. Germline CDR1 and CDR2: MRHNA and SNTAGT. The CDR3 sequence is 17 residues long. Here the CDR3 reads CASSDSVRDRGHNEQFF. Here the CDR3 DNA reads TGTGCCAGCAGTGATAGCGTCCGGGACAGGGGGCACAATGAGCAGTTCTTC.

Turning to this clone: Within the sample, other DNA sequences also encode this same CDR3. The rearrangement uses TRBV9 and TRBJ1-3; unclear D gene. Germline V gene sequence: CDR1 SGDLS, CDR2 YYNGEE. Trimming stripped 4 bases from V and 7 bases from J, with 9 bases between. The length of the CDR3 is 12 residues. The CDR3 is CASSPRGNTIYF. The CDR3, as DNA: TGTGCCAGCAGCCCCCGAGGGAACACCATATATTTT.

In this sample, this clone turned up once. This chain uses TRBV7-9 with TRBJ2-3, with 11 bases that match TRBD2. The CDR3 loop spans 17 amino acids. CDR1 SEHNR and CDR2 FQNEAQ come from the germline V gene (reference sequence). V lost 4 bases to trimming and J lost 3 bases; unmatched junction nucleotides: 9. In DNA form, the CDR3 reads TGTGCCAGCAGCTCCCACCCCTTAGCGGGAGGGACAGATACGCAGTATTTT. Encoded protein: CASSSHPLAGGTDTQYF.